The rows below give T cell receptor beta chains drawn from one sample of a study of PD-1 blockade in classical Hodgkin lymphoma. Profiling relied on immunoSEQ multiplex PCR, and the TCRdb table lists in-frame clones only, not all of them. The sample comprises 35,000 to 50,000 clones, roughly 78% of which are singletons, and 2.5% to 3% rests with the top ten. The specimen was peripheral blood mononuclear cells (PBMCs), collected before the second cycle of nivolumab. These TCRs come from a human donor with classical Hodgkin lymphoma. CDR3s include the opening cysteine and the closing phenylalanine or tryptophan. D genes are given only for firm matches. Clone size, where shown, is once, few, many, or a class for clones that have expanded.

v_call	clone_size	d_call	j_call	cdr3_nt	cdr3_aa
TRBV6-5	-	TRBD2	TRBJ2-7	TGTGCCAGCAGTTACGGACTAGCGGTGACCTACGAGCAGTACTTC	CASSYGLAVTYEQYF
TRBV7-9	-	-	TRBJ2-5	TGTGCCAGCAGCTCTGACGAGACCCAGTACTTC	CASSSDETQYF
TRBV6-5	-	TRBD2	TRBJ2-7	TGTGCCAGCAGTTATCATTCACTAGCGGGAGTGGGCGAGCAGTACTTC	CASSYHSLAGVGEQYF
TRBV6-5	once	TRBD2	TRBJ2-1	TGTGCCAGCAGTTGGACTAGCGGGGGGGCTTGGAATGAGCAGTTCTTC	CASSWTSGGAWNEQFF
TRBV2	few	TRBD2	TRBJ2-5	TGTGCCAGCAGTCAGGGACTAGCGGGAGGGGGGGACGAGACCCAGTACTTC	CASSQGLAGGGDETQYF
TRBV6-5	-	-	TRBJ2-4	TGTGCCAGCAGCAGGGAACCCAAAAACATTCAGTACTTC	CASSREPKNIQYF
TRBV9	-	-	TRBJ1-1	TGTGCCAGCAGCACTAGCGGCAGGGGAGGTACTGAAGTTTTCTTT	CASSTSGRGGTEVFF
TRBV4-3	-	-	TRBJ1-5	TGCGCCAGCAGCCAAGAAGAGGATCAGCCCCAGCATTTT	CASSQEEDQPQHF
TRBV6-5	-	TRBD1	TRBJ1-5	TGTGCCAGCAGTTACCGGGACAGGGGAGGCAATCAGCCCCAGCATTTT	CASSYRDRGGNQPQHF
TRBV19	-	TRBD2	TRBJ2-1	TGTGCCAGTAGTATCGCGGCTAGCGGGACAATAGGGGGTGCTGAGCAGTTCTTC	CASSIAASGTIGGAEQFF
TRBV11-2	few	-	TRBJ1-5	TGTGCCAGCAGCTTAGAAGTCGGTCCCTATCAGCCCCAGCATTTT	CASSLEVGPYQPQHF
TRBV14	-	-	TRBJ2-1	TGTGCCAGCAGCCCAATCGTTGGGGGCCCCTACAATGAGCAGTTCTTC	CASSPIVGGPYNEQFF
TRBV27	-	TRBD1	TRBJ2-7	TGTGCCAGCAGTTTATCCGGCCCTTTACAGGGGGCGCCTCACGAGCAGTACTTC	CASSLSGPLQGAPHEQYF
TRBV30	-	-	TRBJ1-4	TGTGCCTGGAATGGAGGGGATGTCGAAAAACTGTTTTTT	CAWNGGDVEKLFF
TRBV6-5	-	-	TRBJ2-7	TGTGCCAGCAGTTCACCCTACGAGCAGTACTTC	CASSSPYEQYF
TRBV4-3	-	-	TRBJ2-1	TGCGCCAGCAGCCAAGGCTATGAGCAGTTCTTC	CASSQGYEQFF
TRBV5-1	few	-	TRBJ1-2	TGCGCCAGCAGCTTGGCCGGGACGCGGAACTATGGCTACACCTTC	CASSLAGTRNYGYTF
TRBV27	-	TRBD1	TRBJ1-2	TGTGCCACTACAGGGGGTACGGCTGGCTACACCTTC	CATTGGTAGYTF
TRBV7-6	-	-	TRBJ1-3	TGTGCCAGCAGCTTATCCCAGGGTAGCTCTGGAAACACCATATATTTT	CASSLSQGSSGNTIYF
TRBV5-4	once	-	TRBJ1-2	TGTGCCAGCAGCTTGGCTGGAGTGCCAAACTATGGCTACACCTTC	CASSLAGVPNYGYTF
TRBV25-1	-	-	TRBJ1-1	TGTGCCAGCAGTGAATCTGGCCGGAACACTGAAGCTTTCTTT	CASSESGRNTEAFF
TRBV6-5	once	TRBD2	TRBJ2-1	TGTGCCAGCAGTGCGGGGGGGCCTTCCTACAATGAGCAGTTCTTC	CASSAGGPSYNEQFF
TRBV29-1	-	-	TRBJ1-2	TGCAGCGTTGAGGACCTAGACAGCTTCTTGTTGTATGGCTACACCTTC	CSVEDLDSFLLYGYTF
TRBV14	-	-	TRBJ2-1	TGTGCCAGCAGCCAAGCCGGGACCTCCTACAATGAGCAGTTCTTC	CASSQAGTSYNEQFF
TRBV5-1	-	-	TRBJ1-3	TGCGCCAGCAGCTTGGCGGGGGTAAACTCTGGAAACACCATATATTTT	CASSLAGVNSGNTIYF